This T cell receptor beta chain was sequenced for a study of beta chain features in type 1 diabetes. Notes on the study in general: The similarity of naive, central memory and Treg TCRB repertoires appeared greater among patients than among healthy donors. When Type 1 diabetes patients were examined, their TCRB CDR3s proved moderately but significantly shorter in all four CD4+ subsets.

Sequenced material consisted of expressed TCRB transcripts (all of the isolated RNA was reverse transcribed). The method was immunoSEQ multiplex PCR; TCRdb's version includes in-frame clones alone and lacks a portion of them. The sample holds approximately 260,000 clones, 24% seen once. The CDR3 covers 16 residues. Germline lookup yields CDR1 SEHNR and CDR2 FQNEAQ (reference sequence). The V and J ends lost 1 base and 6 bases respectively, with 13 bases between them. As concerns this clone: Its target is not known.

This rearrangement joins TRBV7-9 to TRBJ2-6, with D perhaps matching TRBD1 (6 bases). The sequence derives from a woman aged 25 to 39 with type 1 diabetes. Sequenced input: naive CD4+ T cells from blood. The CDR3, as DNA: TGTGCCAGCAGCTTAGGACAGGTACTCTTGGCCAACGTCCTGACTTTC. Amino acid sequence: CASSLGQVLLANVLTF.